Below, 10 T cell receptor beta chains from the same sample are listed, as sequenced in a study of blood T cell repertoires in COVID-19. The method was immunoSEQ multiplex PCR; TCRdb's version includes in-frame clones alone and lacks a portion of them. The top ten hold roughly 3.6% of the sample, which has 95,000 to 110,000 clones, 80% to 90% seen once. What was sequenced was peripheral blood. These receptor sequences come from a woman aged 60-70 years with acute or convalescent COVID-19.

J is TRBJ1-5 and V is TRBV11-2, with D unresolved. The CDR3 is made up of 13 amino acids. From germline, CDR1 is SGHAT and CDR2 FQNNGV. V was cut by 3 bases and J by 1 base, with 4 bases left in between. CDR3 sequence reads: CASSLESNQPQHF. The DNA of the CDR3 is TGTGCCAGCAGCTTGGAGAGCAATCAGCCCCAGCATTTT.

The rearrangement uses TRBV5-1 and TRBJ2-1; possible D gene TRBD2, 5 bases. Trimming removed 1 base at V and 0 bases at J, with 20 bases between. In germline, CDR1 is SGHRS, CDR2 YFSETQ. The CDR3 is 19 amino acids. The CDR3 is CASSLPNAGGGSSYNEQFF. CDR3 in DNA: TGCGCCAGCAGCTTGCCGAACGCGGGTGGTGGGAGCTCCTACAATGAGCAGTTCTTC. Full variable domain (missing parts from reference TRBV5-1 and TRBJ2-1): KAGVTQTPRYLIKTRGQQVTLSCSPISGHRSVSWYQQTPGQGLQFLFEYFSETQRNKGNFPGRFSGRQFSNSRSEMNVSTLELGDSALYLCASSLPNAGGGSSYNEQFFGPGTRLTVL.

This chain joins TRBV3-1 (or the pseudogene TRBV3-2) and TRBJ2-3; tentatively, D is TRBD2 (5 bases). This CDR3 is built from 11 residues. Trimming cost V 8 bases and J 6 bases, with 9 bases left between them. Germline assignment: CDR1 LGHDT and CDR2 YNNKEL (reference sequence). CDR3 nucleotide sequence: TGTGCCAGCTTGGAGGCGGATACGCAGTATTTT. It codes for CASLEADTQYF.

This clone was counted once. This sequence joins TRBV20-1 and TRBJ2-1; tentative D call: TRBD2 (5 bases). Looked up from germline, CDR1 is DFQATT and CDR2 is SNEGSKA (reference sequence). V was cut by 3 bases and J by 8 bases, with 5 bases left in between. The CDR3 has 10 amino acids. The CDR3 DNA is TGCAGTGCTAGGCGGGATGAGCAGTTCTTC. Protein: CSARRDEQFF.

The chain couples TRBV9 to TRBJ1-2; no clear D gene. In germline, CDR1 is SGDLS, CDR2 YYNGEE. CDR3 length: 13 amino acids. V was clipped by 0 bases and J by 3 bases, with 6 bases between them. Here the CDR3 DNA reads TGTGCCAGCAGCGTAGAATCAGACTATGGCTACACCTTC. Protein: CASSVESDYGYTF.

The chain recombines TRBV7-3 with TRBJ1-2; 9 bases fit TRBD1. Germline-derived CDR1 and CDR2 are SGHTA and FQGTGA. The trim removed 5 bases at V and 5 bases at J, leaving 3 bases unmatched. The CDR3 length is 13 residues. The CDR3, as DNA: TGTGCCAGCAGCCCAGGGACAGGGTATGGCTACACCTTC. This translates into CASSPGTGYGYTF.

V gene TRBV30 combines with J gene TRBJ2-1, with a possible D match to TRBD1 (6 bases). Trimming stripped 0 bases from V and 5 bases from J, with 17 bases between. CDR1 and CDR2 (germline): GTSNPN, SVGIG (reference sequence). The CDR3 is made up of 16 amino acids. CDR3 in amino acids: CAWSVGVWTADNEQFF. The CDR3 coding sequence is TGTGCCTGGAGTGTGGGGGTCTGGACAGCCGACAATGAGCAGTTCTTC.

The CDR3 DNA is TGTGCCAGCAGCTTAACCCCCCTCCCCGGGACAGGGTACAACGAGCAGTACTTC. Its translation is CASSLTPLPGTGYNEQYF. The chain recombines TRBV7-6 with TRBJ2-7; 9 nucleotides line up with TRBD1. V was clipped by 2 bases and J by 5 bases; unmatched bases: 16. CDR1 is SGHVS and CDR2 is FNYEAQ in the germline V gene. This CDR3 is built from 18 residues.

The chain has TRBV28 and TRBJ1-1; TRBD1 matches 9 bases. The V segment lost 6 bases and the J segment 0 bases; nucleotides outside the gene matches: 2. Per germline, CDR1 MDHEN and CDR2 SYDVKM. This CDR3 contains 14 residues. The CDR3 sequence is CASRGTGMNTEAFF. Here the CDR3 DNA reads TGTGCCAGCAGGGGGACAGGGATGAACACTGAAGCTTTCTTT.

The chain is built from TRBV3-1 (or the pseudogene TRBV3-2) and TRBJ2-5; 9 nucleotides match TRBD2. This CDR3 is 14 amino acids long. The germline CDR1 and CDR2 sequences are LGHDT and YNNKEL (reference sequence). J was trimmed by 3 bases and V by 3 bases; bases with no gene match: 2. The CDR3 reads CASSHSSGKETQYF. As DNA, the CDR3 is TGTGCCAGCAGCCACTCTAGCGGGAAAGAGACCCAGTACTTC.